One sample yielded the 13 T cell receptor beta chains listed below, sequenced in a study of blood T cell repertoires in COVID-19 (dated by TCRdb to 2020 to 2021). Library construction relied on the immunoSEQ multiplex PCR assay. Imported from immuneACCESS, the table was reduced by TCRdb to in-frame sequences with V and J called. These copies leave out some clones; in studies compared against another copy, an unresolved V gene accounts for under half, and the cause of the remainder is not known. Recorded for this sample are over 150,000 clones; about 87% of them occurred a single time. Clones ranked in the top ten supply 3% to 4.5% of the sample. What was sequenced was peripheral blood. The receptors stem from a woman aged 55-70 years who had recovered from COVID-19.

The chain combines TRBV6-4 with TRBJ1-5; 7 nucleotides line up with TRBD1. This CDR3 has 18 amino acids. J gave up 1 base and V 2 bases, and 11 bases lay outside the gene matches. The germline V gene encodes CDR1 MRHNA and CDR2 SNTAGT. The CDR3 nucleotides read TGTGCCAGCAGTGACCCACAGGGGAGTAGTTCAAGCAATCAGCCCCAGCATTTT. This sequence encodes CASSDPQGSSSSNQPQHF.

The chain combines TRBV6-5 with TRBJ2-1, with D unclear. V dropped 5 bases and J dropped 12 bases, with 20 bases sitting between them. The germline V gene encodes CDR1 MNHEY and CDR2 SVGAGI. The CDR3 is 14 residues long. The CDR3 region is CASSTATASPGQFF. The CDR3 coding sequence is TGTGCCAGCAGTACCGCTACTGCGTCCCCTGGGCAGTTCTTC.

This chain links TRBV6-2 or TRBV6-3 with TRBJ2-7; 8 positions match TRBD1. Losses at the gene ends were 2 bases for V and 3 bases for J; bases not matched to a gene: 6. This CDR3 has 15 residues. Germline lookup yields CDR1 MNHEY and CDR2 SVGEGT. The CDR3 is CASSYPDRAVYEQYF. The CDR3 nucleotides are TGTGCCAGCAGTTACCCGGACAGGGCGGTCTACGAGCAGTACTTC.

The chain carries TRBV28 and TRBJ1-4, with 7 bases aligning to TRBD1. The germline V gene has CDR1 MDHEN and CDR2 SYDVKM. This CDR3 comprises 15 residues. Trimming cost V 6 bases and J 5 bases; bases outside gene matches: 9. For the CDR3, the DNA is TGTGCCAGCAGGATCCTGGACAGGCTGAATGAAAAACTGTTTTTT. Its translation: CASRILDRLNEKLFF.

The chain links TRBV18 to TRBJ1-1, with D perhaps matching TRBD1 (6 bases). V lost 5 bases to trimming and J lost 5 bases, with 15 bases between them. From germline, CDR1 is KGHSH and CDR2 LQKENI. The CDR3 is 14 residues long. The DNA for the CDR3 is TGTGCCAGCTCAACCAAGGGGGGAGGGACTGAAGCTTTCTTT. Its protein product is CASSTKGGGTEAFF. Full variable domain (rest looked up from reference TRBV18 and TRBJ1-1): NAGVMQNPRHLVRRRGQEARLRCSPMKGHSHVYWYRQLPEEGLKFMVYLQKENIIDESGMPKERFSAEFPKEGPSILRIQQVVRGDSAAYFCASSTKGGGTEAFFGQGTRLTVV.

This clone was recorded only once. This chain links TRBV5-1 with TRBJ2-3; weak D call: TRBD2 (7 bases). This CDR3 has 16 residues. Trimming removed 4 bases from V and 1 base from J, with 16 bases in between. CDR1 is SGHRS and CDR2 is YFSETQ in the germline V gene. In DNA, the CDR3 is TGCGCCAGCAGCGGCCTGGGGGGGCTCGGCACAGATACGCAGTATTTT. Translated: CASSGLGGLGTDTQYF.

This clone was detected only once. The DNA is left out, because the CDR3 cannot be placed on it with certainty; the CDR3 is given as TCRdb lists it. V is TRBV3-1 (or the pseudogene TRBV3-2) and J is TRBJ2-1; TRBD1, the D gene given by the table, was not confirmed from the DNA. CDR1 is LGHDT, CDR2 YNNKEL, per germline (reference sequence). Ends included, the CDR3 has 13 residues. This CDR3 reads CASSWGQGAVAFF.

This rearrangement joins TRBV10-3 to TRBJ1-6; perhaps TRBD1 as D (5 bases). V lost 3 bases and J lost 8, with 11 bases in between. Germline values: CDR1 ENHRY, CDR2 SYGVKD. The CDR3 consists of 14 residues. The CDR3 nucleotides are TGTGCCATCAGTGAAAGGGACTCCCATTCACCCCTCCACTTT. Translated: CAISERDSHSPLHF.

The rearrangement uses TRBV11-2 and TRBJ2-5, with 10 bases lining up with TRBD2. In germline, CDR1 is SGHAT, CDR2 FQNNGV. The V segment lost 5 bases and the J segment 3 bases; nucleotides outside the gene matches: 9. This CDR3 is built from 16 residues. The CDR3 loop reads CASSLRWLAGEETQYF. CDR3 DNA sequence: TGTGCCAGCAGCCTCAGGTGGCTAGCGGGGGAAGAGACCCAGTACTTC.

The V and J genes are TRBV24-1 and TRBJ2-7; D uncertain. Trimming took off 4 bases at V and 6 bases at J, with 9 bases between the two ends. From germline, CDR1 is KGHDR and CDR2 SFDVKD. The CDR3 has 12 amino acids. The CDR3 DNA sequence: TGTGCCACCAGTGAAACCAGGCTCGAGCAGTACTTC. Translating it yields CATSETRLEQYF.

The genes are TRBV11-2 and TRBJ1-6; TRBD1 matches 10 bases. The CDR3 covers 16 residues. The V segment lost 5 bases and the J segment 10 bases; nucleotides outside the gene matches: 11. Looked up from germline, CDR1 is SGHAT and CDR2 is FQNNGV. DNA for the CDR3: TGTGCCAGCAGCCCGGGACAGGGGTCCTATTACTCACCCCTCCACTTT. This gives the protein CASSPGQGSYYSPLHF. Full variable domain (outside the CDR3, taken from reference TRBV11-2 and TRBJ1-6): EAGVAQSPRYKIIEKRQSVAFWCNPISGHATLYWYQQILGQGPKLLIQFQNNGVVDDSQLPKDRFSAERLKGVDSTLKIQPAKLEDSAVYLCASSPGQGSYYSPLHFGNGTRLTVT.

The table lists this clone with a count of one. This chain joins TRBV7-2 and TRBJ2-3; tentatively, D is TRBD2 (5 bases). This CDR3 has 15 residues. Germline V gene data show CDR1 as SGHTA and CDR2 as FQGNSA. The germline V and J ends were trimmed by 1 base and 2 bases, with 10 bases remaining between them. CDR3 nucleotide sequence: TGTGCCAGCAGCTTAGATGGCGGGTCCACAGATACGCAGTATTTT. This translates into CASSLDGGSTDTQYF.

The chain recombines TRBV6-5 with TRBJ1-6; D may be TRBD1 (5 bases). Germline V gene data show CDR1 as MNHEY and CDR2 as SVGAGI. CDR3 length: 14 residues. V was clipped by 7 bases and J by 9 bases, with 16 bases between them. In DNA, the CDR3 is TGTGCCAGCAACCGGGAGGGGCTTGGTTCACCCCTCCACTTT. Translated: CASNREGLGSPLHF.